The 7 T cell receptor beta chains listed next were all sequenced from one sample in a study of T cell responses to AZD1222 COVID-19 vaccine. Measured with immunoSEQ multiplex PCR; TCRdb has only the in-frame clones, and not every one. The sample has approximately 210,000 clones; roughly 92% are singletons. This material consisted of peripheral blood, taken 28 days after the second AZD1222 dose. The receptor set was obtained from an adult who received the AZD1222 COVID-19 vaccine.

This chain uses TRBV12-5 with TRBJ1-5, with D possibly matching TRBD1 (5 bases). The germline V gene has CDR1 LGHNT and CDR2 FRNRAP. CDR3 size: 15 residues. The V and J ends lost 7 bases and 0 bases respectively, with 13 bases between them. CDR3 in amino acids: CASVLGDYSNQPQHF. CDR3 sequence (DNA): TGTGCTAGTGTCTTGGGGGACTATAGCAATCAGCCCCAGCATTTT.

This sequence joins TRBV6-1 and TRBJ2-1; no firm D call. The length of the CDR3 is 15 residues. Germline CDR1 is MNHNS and CDR2 is SASEGT. The V end was cut by 2 bases, the J end by 8 bases, with 16 bases between. CDR3 residues: CASSEIVKSSDEQFF. As DNA, the CDR3 is TGTGCCAGCAGTGAAATTGTAAAGAGCAGCGATGAGCAGTTCTTC.

The chain combines TRBV7-9 with TRBJ2-7; possibly TRBD2 for D (6 bases). The CDR3 loop spans 14 amino acids. Trimming stripped 5 bases from V and 4 bases from J, with 15 bases between. Germline CDR1 reads SEHNR; CDR2 reads FQNEAQ (reference sequence). CDR3 loop: CASSPRSGGYEQYF. The CDR3 DNA sequence: TGTGCCAGCAGCCCTCGCTCCGGGGGTTACGAGCAGTACTTC.

The V gene is TRBV5-1, the J gene TRBJ2-5; TRBD2 matches at 12 bases. The germline CDR1 and CDR2 sequences are SGHRS and YFSETQ. Losses at the gene ends were 4 bases for V and 5 bases for J; bases not matched to a gene: 6. There are 15 residues in the CDR3. As DNA, the CDR3 is TGCGCCAGCAGCAGGGGGACTAGCGGGCGTGAGACCCAGTACTTC. Residues: CASSRGTSGRETQYF.

This clone was recorded once. V and J are TRBV30 and TRBJ2-2; 9 bases line up with TRBD2. This CDR3 spans 20 amino acids. Losses at the gene ends were 4 bases for V and 6 bases for J; bases not matched to a gene: 24. CDR1 GTSNPN and CDR2 SVGIG come from the germline V gene (reference sequence). DNA of the CDR3: TGTGCCTGGAAGAAGGTTGCGGGAGGGGGCCCCGGGACTAGCCCCGGGGAGCTGTTTTTT. Translation gives CAWKKVAGGGPGTSPGELFF. The whole variable domain, remainder taken from reference TRBV30 and TRBJ2-2, is SQTIHQWPATLVQPVGSPLSLECTVEGTSNPNLYWYRQAAGRGLQLLFYSVGIGQISSEVPQNLSASRPQDRQFILSSKKLLLSDSGFYLCAWKKVAGGGPGTSPGELFFGEGSRLTVL.

This sequence joins TRBV19 and TRBJ1-5, with a tentative D call TRBD1 (6 bases). The CDR3 is 13 residues long. Germline V CDR1 and CDR2: LNHDA, SQIVND (reference sequence). The V end was cut by 7 bases, the J end by 5 bases, with 12 bases between. The CDR3 here is CASMGAHHQPQHF. CDR3 nucleotides: TGTGCCAGTATGGGGGCGCACCATCAGCCCCAGCATTTT.

The rearrangement links TRBV6-5 to TRBJ1-1; possible D gene TRBD1, 5 bases. The V and J ends lost 10 bases and 2 bases respectively, with 14 bases between them. The CDR3 runs to 13 residues. Germline lookup yields CDR1 MNHEY and CDR2 SVGAGI. DNA for the CDR3: TGTGCCACCTCACGGGGGGGAAACACTGAAGCTTTCTTT. Its translation: CATSRGGNTEAFF.